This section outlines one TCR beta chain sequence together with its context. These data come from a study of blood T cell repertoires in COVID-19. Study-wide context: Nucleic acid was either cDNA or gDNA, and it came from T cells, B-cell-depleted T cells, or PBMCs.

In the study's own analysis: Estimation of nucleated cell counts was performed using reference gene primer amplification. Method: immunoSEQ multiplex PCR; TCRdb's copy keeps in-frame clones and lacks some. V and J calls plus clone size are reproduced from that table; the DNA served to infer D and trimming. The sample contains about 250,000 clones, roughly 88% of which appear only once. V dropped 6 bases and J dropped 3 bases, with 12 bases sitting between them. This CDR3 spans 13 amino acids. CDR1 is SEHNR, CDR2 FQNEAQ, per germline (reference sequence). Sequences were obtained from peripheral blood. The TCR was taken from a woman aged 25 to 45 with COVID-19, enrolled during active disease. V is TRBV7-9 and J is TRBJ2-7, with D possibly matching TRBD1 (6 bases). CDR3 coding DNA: TGTGCCAGCAGTCCCCAGGGGTACTACGAGCAGTACTTC. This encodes CASSPQGYYEQYF.